Sequencing of this T cell receptor (beta chain) was carried out in a study of blood T cells in healthy people across ages. General study results and limits: Age advanced and TCR beta diversity per million T cells fell, roughly linearly.

For the second PCR, which ran for roughly 7 to 11 cycles, a sample-barcoded 5' primer and a J-beta primer mix were used. TCRdb redid the calling of the 5' RACE reads with MiXCR, one entry per CDR3 protein. The data contain about 1 million distinct CDR3 sequences, 20% to 25% of them singletons. Notes on this clonotype: Its specificity is unknown.

Germline V gives CDR1 SNHLY, CDR2 FYNNEI. CDR3 length: 15 residues. Trimming stripped 3 bases from V and 3 bases from J, with 12 bases between. This sample also belongs to another study, concerning T cells of mothers and their children. As reported in that work: Over 10 million reads per mother and roughly 3 million per child were obtained. When mothers and children were related, their normalized repertoire overlap, which was always slightly higher, did not differ significantly from that of unrelated pairs.

The sequence came from a girl aged 2 to 10 in good health. The V gene is TRBV2, the J gene TRBJ2-1; possibly TRBD2 for D (5 bases). The specimen was blood. In nucleotides, the CDR3 is TGTGCCAGCAGTGACTTGGGAGAAAGCTACAATGAGCAGTTCTTC. Protein product: CASSDLGESYNEQFF.